The present T cell receptor beta chain was sequenced within a study of blood T cell repertoires in COVID-19. Across the whole study: Spain, Italy and the United States supplied samples that represented acute and convalescent COVID-19.

The V and J ends lost 6 bases and 2 bases, in that order; junction bases with no gene match: 11. The CDR3 is 16 residues long. The germline V gene has CDR1 SGHAT and CDR2 FQNNGV. Original processing notes: Reference gene primer amplification gave nucleated cell count estimates. Clones were sequenced by immunoSEQ multiplex PCR, and TCRdb holds only the in-frame ones, with some missing. Clone size and V and J calls were adopted from that table, with D and trimming inferred from the DNA. The top ten hold 1.5% to 2% of the sample, which has about 480,000 clones, around nine tenths seen once. The rearrangement uses TRBV11-2 and TRBJ2-3; 7 nucleotides line up with TRBD2. The sample comprised PBMCs or T cells enriched from blood (not recorded which). The receptor comes from a woman aged 40 to 50 who had recovered from COVID-19. The CDR3 protein is CASRGGAGPITDTQYF. The CDR3 region has the DNA TGTGCCAGCAGAGGAGGAGCGGGACCAATCACAGATACGCAGTATTTT.